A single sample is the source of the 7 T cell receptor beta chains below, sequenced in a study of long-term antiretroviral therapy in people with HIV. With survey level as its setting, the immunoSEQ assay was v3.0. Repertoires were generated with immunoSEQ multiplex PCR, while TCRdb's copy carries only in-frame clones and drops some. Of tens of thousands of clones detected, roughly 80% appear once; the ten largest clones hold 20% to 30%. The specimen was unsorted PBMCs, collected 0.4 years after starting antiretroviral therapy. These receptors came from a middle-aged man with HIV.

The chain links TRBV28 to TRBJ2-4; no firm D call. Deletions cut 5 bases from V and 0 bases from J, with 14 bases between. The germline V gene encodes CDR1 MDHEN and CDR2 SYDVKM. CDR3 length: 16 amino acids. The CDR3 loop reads CASSPPGDLAKNIQYF. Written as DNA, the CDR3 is TGTGCCAGCAGTCCCCCCGGCGATCTAGCCAAAAACATTCAGTACTTC.

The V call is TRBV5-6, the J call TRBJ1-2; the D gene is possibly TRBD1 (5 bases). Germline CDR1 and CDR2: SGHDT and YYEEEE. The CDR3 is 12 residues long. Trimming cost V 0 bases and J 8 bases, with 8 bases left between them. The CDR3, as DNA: TGTGCCAGCAGCTTGGGGGGGATGGGCTACACCTTC. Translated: CASSLGGMGYTF.

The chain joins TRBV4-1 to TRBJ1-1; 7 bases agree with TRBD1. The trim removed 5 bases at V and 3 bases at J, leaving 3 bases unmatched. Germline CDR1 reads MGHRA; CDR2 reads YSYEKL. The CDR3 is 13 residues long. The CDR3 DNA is TGCGCCAGCAGCTATGGGACAGACACTGAAGCTTTCTTT. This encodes CASSYGTDTEAFF.

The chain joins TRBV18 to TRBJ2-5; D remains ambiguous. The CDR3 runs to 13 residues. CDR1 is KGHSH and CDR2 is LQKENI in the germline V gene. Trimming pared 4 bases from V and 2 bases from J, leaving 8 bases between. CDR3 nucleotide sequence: TGTGCCAGCTCACTCGATTTTCAAGAGACCCAGTACTTC. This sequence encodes CASSLDFQETQYF.

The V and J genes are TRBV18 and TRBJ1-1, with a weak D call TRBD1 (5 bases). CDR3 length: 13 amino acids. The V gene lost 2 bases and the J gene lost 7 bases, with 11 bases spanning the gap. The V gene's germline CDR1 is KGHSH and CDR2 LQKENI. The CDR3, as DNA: TGTGCCAGCTCACCATCCCATGACAGTGAAGCTTTCTTT. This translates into CASSPSHDSEAFF.

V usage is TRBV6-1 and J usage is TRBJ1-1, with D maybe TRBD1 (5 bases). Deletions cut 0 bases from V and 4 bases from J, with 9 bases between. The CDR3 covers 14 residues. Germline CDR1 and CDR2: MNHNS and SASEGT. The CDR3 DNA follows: TGTGCCAGCAGTGAAGCGGAGGGGATCACTGAAGCTTTCTTT. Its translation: CASSEAEGITEAFF.

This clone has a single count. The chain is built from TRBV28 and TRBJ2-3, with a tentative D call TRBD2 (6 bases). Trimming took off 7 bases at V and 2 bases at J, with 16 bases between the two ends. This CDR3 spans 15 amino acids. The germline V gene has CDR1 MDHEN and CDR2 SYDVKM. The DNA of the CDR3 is TGTGCCAGCACCCCTGGGCGGGATTTCACAGATACGCAGTATTTT. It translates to CASTPGRDFTDTQYF. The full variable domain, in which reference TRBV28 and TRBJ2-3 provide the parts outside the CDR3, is DVKVTQSSRYLVKRTGEKVFLECVQDMDHENMFWYRQDPGLGLRLIYFSYDVKMKEKGDIPEGYSVSREKKERFSLILESASTNQTSMYLCASTPGRDFTDTQYFGPGTRLTVL.